A single sample gave rise to the 30 T cell receptor beta chains below, sequenced in a study of CD8+ T cells in alopecia areata. CD4+ cells of several patients were further sorted as CD25+CD127-. Extraction and reverse transcription of RNA yielded cDNA as the sequencing template. TCRdb's table, derived via immunoSEQ multiplex PCR, lists solely in-frame clones and lacks some. The repertoire has just over 20,000 clones, roughly 62% of them found once; the top ten carry roughly 4.3%. Sequencing was carried out using CD4+ Tregs sorted from blood. The receptors originated from a human donor with alopecia areata.

The rearrangement uses TRBV5-6 and TRBJ2-7, with D hard to call. Germline V gene sequence: CDR1 SGHDT, CDR2 YYEEEE. The CDR3 sequence is 13 residues long. V shed 1 base and J shed 2 bases, with 7 bases lying between them. DNA for the CDR3: TGTGCCAGCAGCTTGATAACCCCCTACGAGCAGTACTTC. Amino acid sequence: CASSLITPYEQYF.

The CDR3 sequence: CASSLGHPNEQFF. In DNA, the CDR3 is TGTGCCAGCAGCTTAGGACATCCCAATGAGCAGTTCTTC. The V gene is TRBV7-2, the J gene TRBJ2-1; D gene ambiguous. The germline V gene has CDR1 SGHTA and CDR2 FQGNSA. Trimming took off 1 base at V and 6 bases at J, with 7 bases between the two ends. The CDR3 totals 13 residues.

V gene TRBV5-8 combines with J gene TRBJ2-2; D is perhaps TRBD1 (5 bases). The length of the CDR3 is 14 residues. Deletions cut 4 bases from V and 0 bases from J, with 7 bases between. The germline V gene has CDR1 SGHTS and CDR2 YDEGEE. CDR3 nucleotides: TGTGCCAGCAGCCAGACAGCGAACACCGGGGAGCTGTTTTTT. Its protein is CASSQTANTGELFF.

This clone was picked up a small number of times. The rearrangement links TRBV19 to TRBJ2-3; tentatively, D is TRBD1 (5 bases). Looked up from germline, CDR1 is LNHDA and CDR2 is SQIVND (reference sequence). Deletions cut 10 bases from V and 4 bases from J, with 15 bases between. The CDR3 sequence is 13 residues long. The CDR3 loop is CATNQGSSDTQYF. DNA of the CDR3: TGTGCCACCAACCAGGGCTCTTCAGATACGCAGTATTTT.

The rearrangement uses TRBV11-3 and TRBJ2-2, with D tentatively TRBD1 (5 bases). Germline loops: CDR1 SGHNT, CDR2 YENEEA. CDR3 length: 13 residues. V was clipped by 6 bases and J by 5 bases, with 10 bases between them. The CDR3 region has the DNA TGTGCCAGCAGTCCTCAGGGAACCGGGGAGCTGTTTTTT. Its protein is CASSPQGTGELFF.

In its sample, this clone ranks as medium-sized (0.01 to 0.1%). This sequence joins TRBV7-2 and TRBJ2-7; D unresolved. The CDR3 contains 14 residues. Germline CDR1 SGHTA, CDR2 FQGNSA. V dropped 0 bases and J dropped 4 bases, with 10 bases sitting between them. The CDR3 protein is CASSLATEGYEQYF. The CDR3 DNA reads as TGTGCCAGCAGCTTAGCGACTGAAGGGTACGAGCAGTACTTC.

The V and J genes are TRBV14 and TRBJ2-5, with 12 bases lining up with TRBD2. Trimming removed 1 base from V and 4 bases from J; junction bases left unmatched: 4. Germline assignment: CDR1 SGHDN and CDR2 FVKESK. The CDR3 consists of 16 residues. For the CDR3, the DNA is TGTGCCAGCAGCCAAGTACGACTAGCGGGAGTAGAGACCCAGTACTTC. It yields the protein CASSQVRLAGVETQYF.

This clone has a single count. The chain employs TRBV6-5 and TRBJ2-5; D may be TRBD1 (5 bases). CDR1 and CDR2 (germline): MNHEY, SVGAGI. The CDR3 runs to 15 residues. V lost 0 bases to trimming and J lost 5 bases, with 13 bases between them. The CDR3 here is CASSYSQAQAETQYF. CDR3 in DNA: TGTGCCAGCAGTTACTCACAGGCCCAAGCGGAGACCCAGTACTTC.

The V call is TRBV5-1, the J call TRBJ2-1; 9 bases are shared with TRBD1. V dropped 3 bases and J dropped 6; count of bases not matched to a gene: 7. This CDR3 region has 15 residues. Germline CDR1 reads SGHRS; CDR2 reads YFSETQ. CDR3 sequence reads: CASSYRDRAANEQFF. For the CDR3, the DNA is TGCGCCAGCAGCTACCGGGACAGGGCGGCCAATGAGCAGTTCTTC.

V is TRBV2 and J is TRBJ1-6; D gene ambiguous. Germline loops: CDR1 SNHLY, CDR2 FYNNEI. Deletions cut 1 base from V and 9 bases from J, with 1 base between. This CDR3 spans 11 amino acids. CDR3 region: CASSEGSPLHF. DNA of the CDR3: TGTGCCAGCAGTGAAGGTTCACCCCTCCACTTT.

The genes are TRBV28 and TRBJ1-5; TRBD1 agrees at 7 bases. With V trimmed by 6 bases and J by 4 bases, 9 bases remained unmatched. Per the germline V gene, CDR1 is MDHEN and CDR2 is SYDVKM. The length of the CDR3 is 15 residues. The CDR3 DNA sequence: TGTGCCAGCAGCGGGGGGGGACAGAAGAATCAGCCCCAGCATTTT. Its translation is CASSGGGQKNQPQHF.

V is TRBV7-2 and J is TRBJ1-2; 7 bases align to TRBD1. Germline CDR1 and CDR2: SGHTA and FQGNSA. V lost 2 bases to trimming and J lost 4 bases; unmatched junction nucleotides: 4. The CDR3 sequence is 14 residues long. This chain's CDR3 is CASSLSTGAYGYTF. CDR3 sequence (DNA): TGTGCCAGCAGCTTATCAACAGGGGCCTATGGCTACACCTTC.

This clone is medium-sized (0.01 to 0.1%) by share. In DNA, the CDR3 is TGTGCCAGCAGCAAAGTAGGAGGTGCAGGGTCTCCGCCCCAGCATTTT. Protein product: CASSKVGGAGSPPQHF. V usage is TRBV21-1 and J usage is TRBJ1-5. TRBV21-1 is noted as a pseudogene. The CDR3 is 16 amino acids.

V gene TRBV11-3 combines with J gene TRBJ2-7, with a possible D match to TRBD2 (6 bases). The CDR3 is 13 residues long. CDR1 SGHNT and CDR2 YENEEA come from the germline V gene. V was pared by 0 bases and J by 10 bases, with 13 bases between. As DNA, the CDR3 is TGTGCCAGCAGCTTAGAGCCCAGCGGGCTTCAGTACTTC. This gives the protein CASSLEPSGLQYF.

The chain joins TRBV7-2 to TRBJ1-1; weak D call: TRBD1 (5 bases). Germline-derived CDR1 and CDR2 are SGHTA and FQGNSA. Trimming took off 5 bases at V and 1 base at J, with 8 bases between the two ends. The CDR3 sequence is 13 residues long. CDR3 in DNA: TGTGCCAGCAGCCAAACAGGGAACACTGAAGCTTTCTTT. Amino acid sequence: CASSQTGNTEAFF.

This sequence joins TRBV5-1 and TRBJ2-5, with D perhaps TRBD1 (6 bases). The V gene lost 1 base and the J gene lost 9 bases, with 16 bases spanning the gap. Germline V gene data show CDR1 as SGHRS and CDR2 as YFSETQ. The CDR3 is 14 residues long. The CDR3 region has the DNA TGCGCCAGCAGCTTGAAGGACAGCTCGGAGGCCCAGTACTTC. Translated: CASSLKDSSEAQYF. The full variable domain, in which reference TRBV5-1 and TRBJ2-5 provide the parts outside the CDR3, is KAGVTQTPRYLIKTRGQQVTLSCSPISGHRSVSWYQQTPGQGLQFLFEYFSETQRNKGNFPGRFSGRQFSNSRSEMNVSTLELGDSALYLCASSLKDSSEAQYFGPGTRLLVL.

V is TRBV10-3 and J is TRBJ1-5; D gene ambiguous. Trimming shortened V by 2 bases and J by 9 bases, and 14 bases separated the two germline ends. The length of the CDR3 is 14 residues. Germline lookup yields CDR1 ENHRY and CDR2 SYGVKD. Here the CDR3 reads CAISEAGTRGPQHF. The CDR3 DNA is TGTGCCATCAGTGAGGCCGGAACCCGGGGGCCCCAGCATTTT.

The rearrangement links TRBV28 to TRBJ1-2; D is uncertain. The CDR3 is made up of 15 amino acids. Germline V gene lookup returns CDR1 MDHEN and CDR2 SYDVKM. Trimming shortened V by 8 bases and J by 5 bases, and 21 bases separated the two germline ends. The CDR3 DNA follows: TGTGCCAGCCGTCCTACCTCCTTGCGGGAGTATGGCTACACCTTC. Translation gives CASRPTSLREYGYTF.

The V call is TRBV7-2, the J call TRBJ2-5; tentatively, D is TRBD1 (6 bases). Germline V gene data show CDR1 as SGHTA and CDR2 as FQGNSA. The V end lost 2 bases, the J end lost 2 bases, and 12 bases lay between the germline ends. The CDR3 runs 15 residues. CDR3 amino acids: CASSLFGQIQETQYF. The CDR3 bases are TGTGCCAGCAGCTTATTTGGACAGATACAAGAGACCCAGTACTTC.

The V call is TRBV28, the J call TRBJ2-6; D is undetermined. The CDR3 contains 14 residues. V lost 7 bases to trimming and J lost 0 bases, with 7 bases between them. Germline loops: CDR1 MDHEN, CDR2 SYDVKM. The CDR3 sequence is CASKQVSGANVLTF. The CDR3 DNA is TGTGCCAGCAAGCAGGTCTCTGGGGCCAACGTCCTGACTTTC.

DNA for the CDR3: TGCGCCAGCAGCTCCGGGACTCAACTGAACCACGAGCAGTACTTC. Protein sequence: CASSSGTQLNHEQYF. The gene calls are TRBV5-1 and TRBJ2-7; a possible D gene is TRBD2 (6 bases). Deletions cut 3 bases from V and 5 bases from J, with 18 bases between. The germline CDR1 and CDR2 sequences are SGHRS and YFSETQ. The CDR3 consists of 15 residues.

J is TRBJ2-7 and V is TRBV7-8, with 8 bases lining up with TRBD1. The junction had 6 bases not matched to a gene; V was cut back by 5 bases and J by 3 bases. Germline CDR1 SGHVS, CDR2 FQNEAQ. The CDR3 loop spans 14 amino acids. In DNA form, the CDR3 reads TGTGCCAGCAGCGTCCGACAGGGGCGCTACGAGCAGTACTTC. Protein: CASSVRQGRYEQYF.

The chain links TRBV30 to TRBJ2-7, with a weak D call TRBD2 (5 bases). The germline gives CDR1 GTSNPN, CDR2 SVGIG (reference sequence). Trimming took off 3 bases at V and 3 bases at J, with 18 bases between the two ends. The CDR3 totals 15 residues. The CDR3 loop reads CAWSAGIPALYEQYF. In nucleotides, the CDR3 is TGTGCCTGGAGCGCCGGGATACCCGCTCTCTACGAGCAGTACTTC.

The chain has TRBV11-2 and TRBJ2-1, with 7 bases aligning to TRBD1. CDR3 length: 16 amino acids. Looked up from germline, CDR1 is SGHAT and CDR2 is FQNNGV. The trim removed 4 bases at V and 8 bases at J, leaving 14 bases unmatched. The CDR3 region is CASSSGRTGAHDEQFF. CDR3 nucleotides: TGTGCCAGCAGCTCGGGACGGACAGGTGCTCACGATGAGCAGTTCTTC. The full variable domain, in which reference TRBV11-2 and TRBJ2-1 provide the parts outside the CDR3, is EAGVAQSPRYKIIEKRQSVAFWCNPISGHATLYWYQQILGQGPKLLIQFQNNGVVDDSQLPKDRFSAERLKGVDSTLKIQPAKLEDSAVYLCASSSGRTGAHDEQFFGPGTRLTVL.

This CDR3 is CASSPPPGLARASYEQYF. The CDR3 region has the DNA TGCGCCAGCAGCCCACCCCCGGGACTAGCTCGCGCTTCCTACGAGCAGTACTTC. V gene TRBV5-1 combines with J gene TRBJ2-7; 9 bases match TRBD2. The length of the CDR3 is 18 residues. Looked up from germline, CDR1 is SGHRS and CDR2 is YFSETQ. The V segment lost 4 bases and the J segment 1 base; nucleotides outside the gene matches: 15.

By share of the sample, this clone is medium-sized (0.01 to 0.1%). The J gene is TRBJ2-5, the V gene TRBV23-1, with 7 positions matching TRBD1. TRBV23-1 is annotated as an ORF whose role is uncertain. The length of the CDR3 is 16 residues. After removal of 3 bases from V and 4 bases from J, the junction contained 11 bases not matched to a gene. The chain's CDR3 is CASSHLNTGERETQYF. In nucleotides, the CDR3 is TGCGCCAGCAGTCACCTCAATACAGGGGAGCGAGAGACCCAGTACTTC.

V and J are TRBV7-2 and TRBJ2-7; D unclear. V gave up 1 base and J gave up 7 bases, with 17 bases separating them. Looked up from germline, CDR1 is SGHTA and CDR2 is FQGNSA. The CDR3 consists of 15 residues. The CDR3 spells CASSLDFRATSEQYF. CDR3 bases: TGTGCCAGCAGCTTAGATTTTAGGGCGACGAGTGAGCAGTACTTC.

J is TRBJ2-3 and V is TRBV7-3; D is ambiguous. There are 12 residues in the CDR3. The V gene's germline CDR1 is SGHTA and CDR2 FQGTGA. V gave up 0 bases and J gave up 6 bases, with 4 bases separating them. The CDR3 sequence is CASSLTPDTQYF. CDR3 DNA: TGTGCCAGCAGCTTAACCCCGGATACGCAGTATTTT.

The table lists this clone with a count of one. CDR3 in amino acids: CAGMEAYGYTF. The CDR3 DNA sequence: TGTGCAGGGATGGAGGCCTATGGCTACACCTTC. This rearrangement joins TRBV2 to TRBJ1-2; no clear D. CDR3 length equals 11 residues. Germline CDR1 is SNHLY and CDR2 is FYNNEI. Based on the CDR3 plus reference TRBV2 and TRBJ1-2, the full variable domain is EPEVTQTPSHQVTQMGQEVILRCVPISNHLYFYWYRQILGQKVEFLVSFYNNEISEKSEIFDDQFSVERPDGSNFTLKIRSTKLEDSAMYFCAGMEAYGYTFGSGTRLTVV.

This chain connects TRBV7-6 to TRBJ1-2; the D gene is possibly TRBD1 (5 bases). Germline CDR1 SGHVS, CDR2 FNYEAQ. The CDR3 is 15 amino acids. V lost 1 base, J lost 6 bases, and 15 bases lay in between. In DNA, the CDR3 is TGTGCCAGCAGCTTAGAGGGTCTGGGGCTGAATGGCTACACCTTC. Protein sequence: CASSLEGLGLNGYTF.